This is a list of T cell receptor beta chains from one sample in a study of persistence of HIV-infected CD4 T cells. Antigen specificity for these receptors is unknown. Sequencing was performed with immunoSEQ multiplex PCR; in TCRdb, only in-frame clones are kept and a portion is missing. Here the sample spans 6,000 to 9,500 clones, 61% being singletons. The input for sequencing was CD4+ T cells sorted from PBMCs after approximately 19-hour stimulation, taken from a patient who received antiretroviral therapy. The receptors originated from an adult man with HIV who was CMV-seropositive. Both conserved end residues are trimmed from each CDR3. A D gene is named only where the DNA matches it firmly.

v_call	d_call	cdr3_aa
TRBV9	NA	ASGGAYGTPYYEQY
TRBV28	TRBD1	ASTGGATSYNEQF
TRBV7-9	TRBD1	ASSLHLQGAAF
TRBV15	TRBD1	ATSASQGANGYT
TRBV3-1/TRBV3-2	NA	ASSQGLDEETQY
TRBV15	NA	ATSRDVGPYNEQF
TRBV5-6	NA	ASSFSTGRSYEQY
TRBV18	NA	ASSPGHEQY
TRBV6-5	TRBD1	ASSYSGTGTYGYT
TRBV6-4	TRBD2	ASSAQGLAGGANEQF
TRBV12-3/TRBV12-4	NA	ASSFSTDTEAF
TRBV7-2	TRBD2	ASSFDLAGGRRDTQY
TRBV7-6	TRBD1	ASSLAQGYGQPQH
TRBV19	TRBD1	ASSTNRGRVNEKLF
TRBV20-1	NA	SASPTVEAF
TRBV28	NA	ASSLRKNEAF
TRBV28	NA	ASRGRGWRPLH
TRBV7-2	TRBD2	ASSLGLAGYEDTQY
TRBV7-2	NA	ASSLGRILTDTQY
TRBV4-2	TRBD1	ASSPEMGQGANEQF
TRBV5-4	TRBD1	ASSGDRGRGIQY
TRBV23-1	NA	ASSLPGGYFMNTEAF
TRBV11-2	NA	ASSLELGGKAF
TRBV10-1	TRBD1	ASRRDRLDTGELF
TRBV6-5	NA	ASSPGRGEYGYT
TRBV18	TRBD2	ASSPGTSGGLYNEQF
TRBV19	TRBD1	ASSMKQGYSNQPQH
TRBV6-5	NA	ASSQRENFYGYT